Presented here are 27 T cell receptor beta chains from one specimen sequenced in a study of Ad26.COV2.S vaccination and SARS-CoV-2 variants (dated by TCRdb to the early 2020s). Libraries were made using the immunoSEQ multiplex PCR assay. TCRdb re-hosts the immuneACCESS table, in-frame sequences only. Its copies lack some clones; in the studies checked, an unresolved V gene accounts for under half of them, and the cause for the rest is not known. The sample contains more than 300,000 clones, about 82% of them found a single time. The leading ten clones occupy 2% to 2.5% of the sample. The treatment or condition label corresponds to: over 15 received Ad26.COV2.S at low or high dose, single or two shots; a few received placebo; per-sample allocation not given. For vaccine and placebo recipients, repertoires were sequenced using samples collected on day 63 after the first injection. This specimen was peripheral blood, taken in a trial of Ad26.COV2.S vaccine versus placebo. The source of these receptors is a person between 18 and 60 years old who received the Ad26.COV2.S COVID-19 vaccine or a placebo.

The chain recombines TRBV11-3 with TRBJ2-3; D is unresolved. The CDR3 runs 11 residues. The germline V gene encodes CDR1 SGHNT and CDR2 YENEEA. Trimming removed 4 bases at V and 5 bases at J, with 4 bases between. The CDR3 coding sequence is TGTGCCAGCAGCTCCCTAGATACGCAGTATTTT. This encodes CASSSLDTQYF.

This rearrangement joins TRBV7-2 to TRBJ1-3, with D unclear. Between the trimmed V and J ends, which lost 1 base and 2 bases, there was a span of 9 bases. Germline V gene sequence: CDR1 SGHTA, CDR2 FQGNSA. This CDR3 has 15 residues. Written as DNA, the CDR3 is TGTGCCAGCAGCTTAGTTTTAGGTACTGGAAACACCATATATTTT. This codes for CASSLVLGTGNTIYF.

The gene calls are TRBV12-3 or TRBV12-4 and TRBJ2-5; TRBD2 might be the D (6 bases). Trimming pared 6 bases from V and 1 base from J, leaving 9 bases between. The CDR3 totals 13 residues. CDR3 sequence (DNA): TGTGCCAGCAGACGACTAGGCCAAGAGACCCAGTACTTC. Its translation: CASRRLGQETQYF.

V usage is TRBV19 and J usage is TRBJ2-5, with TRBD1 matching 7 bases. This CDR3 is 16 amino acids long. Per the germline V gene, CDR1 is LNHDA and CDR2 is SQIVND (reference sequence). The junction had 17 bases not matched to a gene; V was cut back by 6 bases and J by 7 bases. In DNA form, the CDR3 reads TGTGCCAGTAGCCCTTTCGGGACAGCGGATATACGGACCCAGTACTTC. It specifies CASSPFGTADIRTQYF.

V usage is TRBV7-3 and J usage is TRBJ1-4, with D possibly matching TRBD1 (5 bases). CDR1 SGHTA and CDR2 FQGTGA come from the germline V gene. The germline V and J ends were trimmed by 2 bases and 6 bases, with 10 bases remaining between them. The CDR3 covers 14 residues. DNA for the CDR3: TGTGCCAGCAGCTTACACCAGGGCCATGAAAAACTGTTTTTT. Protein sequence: CASSLHQGHEKLFF.

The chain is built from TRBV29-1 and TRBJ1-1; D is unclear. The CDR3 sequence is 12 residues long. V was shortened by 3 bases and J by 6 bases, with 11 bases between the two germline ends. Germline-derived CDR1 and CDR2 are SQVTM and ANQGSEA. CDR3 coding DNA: TGCAGCGTTGAGATAGGGTCGGCTGAAGCTTTCTTT. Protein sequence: CSVEIGSAEAFF.

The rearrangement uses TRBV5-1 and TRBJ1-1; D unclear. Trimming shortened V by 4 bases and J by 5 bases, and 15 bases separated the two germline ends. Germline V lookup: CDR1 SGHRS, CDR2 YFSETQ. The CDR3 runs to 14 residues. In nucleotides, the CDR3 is TGCGCCAGCAGCCTTCTACACAGTGAAACTGAAGCTTTCTTT. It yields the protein CASSLLHSETEAFF.

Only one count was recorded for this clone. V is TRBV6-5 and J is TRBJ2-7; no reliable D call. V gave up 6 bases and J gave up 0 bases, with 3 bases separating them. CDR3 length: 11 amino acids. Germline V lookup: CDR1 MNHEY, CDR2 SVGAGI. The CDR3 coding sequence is TGTGCCAGCAGGAGCTCCTACGAGCAGTACTTC. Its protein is CASRSSYEQYF.

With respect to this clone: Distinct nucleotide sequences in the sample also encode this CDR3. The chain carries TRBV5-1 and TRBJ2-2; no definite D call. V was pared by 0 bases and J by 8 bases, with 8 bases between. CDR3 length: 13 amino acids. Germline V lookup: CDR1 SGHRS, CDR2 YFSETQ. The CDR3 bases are TGCGCCAGCAGCTTGGTACCGTCAGGGGAGCTGTTTTTT. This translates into CASSLVPSGELFF. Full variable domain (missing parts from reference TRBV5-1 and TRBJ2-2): KAGVTQTPRYLIKTRGQQVTLSCSPISGHRSVSWYQQTPGQGLQFLFEYFSETQRNKGNFPGRFSGRQFSNSRSEMNVSTLELGDSALYLCASSLVPSGELFFGEGSRLTVL.

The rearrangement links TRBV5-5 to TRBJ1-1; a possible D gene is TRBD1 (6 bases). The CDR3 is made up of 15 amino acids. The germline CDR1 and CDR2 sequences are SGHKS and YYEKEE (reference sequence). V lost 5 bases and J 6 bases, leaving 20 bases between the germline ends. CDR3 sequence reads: CASSQSPRGLSEAFF. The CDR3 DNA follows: TGTGCCAGCAGTCAAAGCCCCAGGGGTTTGTCTGAAGCTTTCTTT.

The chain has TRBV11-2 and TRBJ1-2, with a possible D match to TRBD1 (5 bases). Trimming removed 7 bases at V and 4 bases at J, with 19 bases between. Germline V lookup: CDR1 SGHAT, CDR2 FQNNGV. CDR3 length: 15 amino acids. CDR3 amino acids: CASTQTALAPYGYTF. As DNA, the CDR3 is TGTGCCAGCACCCAGACAGCTCTGGCCCCCTATGGCTACACCTTC.

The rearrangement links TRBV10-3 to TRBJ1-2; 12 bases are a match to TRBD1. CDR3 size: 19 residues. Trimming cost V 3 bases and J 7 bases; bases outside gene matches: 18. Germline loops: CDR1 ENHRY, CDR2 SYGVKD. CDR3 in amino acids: CAISDSSRGTGGRGGGYTF. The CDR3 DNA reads TGTGCCATCAGTGACTCCTCCAGGGGGACAGGGGGCAGAGGAGGTGGCTACACCTTC.

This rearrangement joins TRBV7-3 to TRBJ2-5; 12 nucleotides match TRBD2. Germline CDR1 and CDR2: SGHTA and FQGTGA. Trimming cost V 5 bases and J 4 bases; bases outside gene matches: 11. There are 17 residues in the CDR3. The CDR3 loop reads CASSLNPSGGVAETQYF. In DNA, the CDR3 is TGTGCCAGCAGCCTAAATCCTAGCGGGGGGGTCGCAGAGACCCAGTACTTC. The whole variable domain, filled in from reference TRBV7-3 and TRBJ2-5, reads GAGVSQTPSNKVTEKGKYVELRCDPISGHTALYWYRQSLGQGPEFLIYFQGTGAADDSGLPNDRFFAVRPEGSVSTLKIQRTERGDSAVYLCASSLNPSGGVAETQYFGPGTRLLVL.

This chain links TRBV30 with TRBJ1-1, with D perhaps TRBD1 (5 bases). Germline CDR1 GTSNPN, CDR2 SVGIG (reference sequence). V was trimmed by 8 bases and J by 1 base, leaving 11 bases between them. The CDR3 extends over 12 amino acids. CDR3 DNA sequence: TGTGCCGGGGTGGGGGAGAACACTGAAGCTTTCTTT. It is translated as CAGVGENTEAFF.

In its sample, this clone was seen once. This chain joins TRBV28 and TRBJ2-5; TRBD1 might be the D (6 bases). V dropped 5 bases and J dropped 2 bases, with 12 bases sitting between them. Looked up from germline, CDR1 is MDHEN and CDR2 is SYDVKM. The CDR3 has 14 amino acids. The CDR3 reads CASSEQGRQETQYF. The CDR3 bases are TGTGCCAGCAGTGAACAGGGTCGACAAGAGACCCAGTACTTC.

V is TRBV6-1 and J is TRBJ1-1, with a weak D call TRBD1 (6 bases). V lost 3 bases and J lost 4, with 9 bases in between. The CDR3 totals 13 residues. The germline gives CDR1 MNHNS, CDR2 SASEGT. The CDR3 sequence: CASSDRGGTEAFF. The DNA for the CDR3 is TGTGCCAGCAGTGACAGGGGCGGCACTGAAGCTTTCTTT.

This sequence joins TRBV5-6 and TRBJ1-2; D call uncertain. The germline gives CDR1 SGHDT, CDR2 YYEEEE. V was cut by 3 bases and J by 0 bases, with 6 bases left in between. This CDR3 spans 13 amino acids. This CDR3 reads CASSSPANYGYTF. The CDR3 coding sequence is TGTGCCAGCAGCTCCCCGGCTAACTATGGCTACACCTTC. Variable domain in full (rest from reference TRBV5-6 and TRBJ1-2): DAGVTQSPTHLIKTRGQQVTLRCSPKSGHDTVSWYQQALGQGPQFIFQYYEEEERQRGNFPDRFSGHQFPNYSSELNVNALLLGDSALYLCASSSPANYGYTFGSGTRLTVV.

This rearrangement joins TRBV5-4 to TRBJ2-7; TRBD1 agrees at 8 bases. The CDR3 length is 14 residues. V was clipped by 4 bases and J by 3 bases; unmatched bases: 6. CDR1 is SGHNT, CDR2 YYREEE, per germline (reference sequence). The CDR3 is CASSSDRGLYEQYF. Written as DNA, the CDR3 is TGTGCCAGCAGCAGTGACAGGGGCCTCTACGAGCAGTACTTC.

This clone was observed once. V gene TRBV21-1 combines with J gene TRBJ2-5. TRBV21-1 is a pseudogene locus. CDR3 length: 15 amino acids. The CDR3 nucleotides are TGTGCCAGCAGCTCCCAAGGGTTACAGCAAGAGACCCAGTACTTC. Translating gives CASSSQGLQQETQYF.

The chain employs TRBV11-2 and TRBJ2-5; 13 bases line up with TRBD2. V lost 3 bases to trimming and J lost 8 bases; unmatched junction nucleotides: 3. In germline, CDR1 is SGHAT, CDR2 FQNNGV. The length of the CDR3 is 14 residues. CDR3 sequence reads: CASSFGLAGATQYF. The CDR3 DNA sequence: TGTGCCAGCAGCTTCGGACTAGCGGGGGCTACCCAGTACTTC.

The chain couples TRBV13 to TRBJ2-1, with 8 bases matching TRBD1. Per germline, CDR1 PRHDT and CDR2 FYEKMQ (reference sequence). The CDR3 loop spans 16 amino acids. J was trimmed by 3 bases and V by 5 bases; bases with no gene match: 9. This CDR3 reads CASSGQGFVDYNEQFF. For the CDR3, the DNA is TGTGCCAGCAGCGGACAGGGATTCGTAGACTACAATGAGCAGTTCTTC. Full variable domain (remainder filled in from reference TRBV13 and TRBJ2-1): AAGVIQSPRHLIKEKRETATLKCYPIPRHDTVYWYQQGPGQDPQFLISFYEKMQSDKGSIPDRFSAQQFSDYHSELNMSSLELGDSALYFCASSGQGFVDYNEQFFGPGTRLTVL.

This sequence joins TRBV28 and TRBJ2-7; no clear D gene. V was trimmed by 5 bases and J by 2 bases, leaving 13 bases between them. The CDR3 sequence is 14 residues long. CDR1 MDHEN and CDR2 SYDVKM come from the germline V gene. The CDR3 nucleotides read TGTGCCAGCAGTCTAAGCAGCCCCCCCTACGAGCAGTACTTC. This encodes CASSLSSPPYEQYF.

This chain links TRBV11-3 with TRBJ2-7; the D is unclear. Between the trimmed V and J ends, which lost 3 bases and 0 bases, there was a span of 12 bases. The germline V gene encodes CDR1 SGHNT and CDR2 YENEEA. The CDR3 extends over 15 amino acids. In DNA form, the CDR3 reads TGTGCCAGCAGCTTCGGCGGTTCCAGCTCCTACGAGCAGTACTTC. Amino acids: CASSFGGSSSYEQYF. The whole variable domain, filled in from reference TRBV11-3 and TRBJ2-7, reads EAGVVQSPRYKIIEKKQPVAFWCNPISGHNTLYWYLQNLGQGPELLIRYENEEAVDDSQLPKDRFSAERLKGVDSTLKIQPAELGDSAVYLCASSFGGSSSYEQYFGPGTRLTVT.

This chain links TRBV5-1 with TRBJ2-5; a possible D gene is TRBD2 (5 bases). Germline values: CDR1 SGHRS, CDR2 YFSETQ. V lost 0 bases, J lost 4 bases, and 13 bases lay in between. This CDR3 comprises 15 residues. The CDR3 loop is CASSLGAGVGETQYF. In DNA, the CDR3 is TGCGCCAGCAGCTTGGGTGCCGGGGTAGGAGAGACCCAGTACTTC. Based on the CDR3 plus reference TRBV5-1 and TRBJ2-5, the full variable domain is KAGVTQTPRYLIKTRGQQVTLSCSPISGHRSVSWYQQTPGQGLQFLFEYFSETQRNKGNFPGRFSGRQFSNSRSEMNVSTLELGDSALYLCASSLGAGVGETQYFGPGTRLLVL.

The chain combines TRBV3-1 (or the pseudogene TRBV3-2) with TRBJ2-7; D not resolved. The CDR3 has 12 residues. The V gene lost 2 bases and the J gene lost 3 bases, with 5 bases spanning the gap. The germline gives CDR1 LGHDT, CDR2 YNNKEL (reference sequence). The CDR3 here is CASSQTDYEQYF. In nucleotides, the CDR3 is TGTGCCAGCAGCCAAACGGACTACGAGCAGTACTTC.

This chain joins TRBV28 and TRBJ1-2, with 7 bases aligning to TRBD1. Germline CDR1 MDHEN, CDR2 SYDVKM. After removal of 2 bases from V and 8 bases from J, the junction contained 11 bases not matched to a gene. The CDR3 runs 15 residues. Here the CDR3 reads CASSLETGLRGGYTF. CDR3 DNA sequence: TGTGCCAGCAGTTTAGAGACAGGGCTCCGCGGGGGCTACACCTTC.

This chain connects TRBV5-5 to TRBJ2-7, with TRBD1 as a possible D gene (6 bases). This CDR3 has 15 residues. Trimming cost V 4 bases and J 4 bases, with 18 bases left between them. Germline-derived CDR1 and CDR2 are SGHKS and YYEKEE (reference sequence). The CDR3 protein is CASSHADRSAYEQYF. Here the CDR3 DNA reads TGTGCCAGCAGCCATGCCGACAGGTCCGCATACGAGCAGTACTTC.